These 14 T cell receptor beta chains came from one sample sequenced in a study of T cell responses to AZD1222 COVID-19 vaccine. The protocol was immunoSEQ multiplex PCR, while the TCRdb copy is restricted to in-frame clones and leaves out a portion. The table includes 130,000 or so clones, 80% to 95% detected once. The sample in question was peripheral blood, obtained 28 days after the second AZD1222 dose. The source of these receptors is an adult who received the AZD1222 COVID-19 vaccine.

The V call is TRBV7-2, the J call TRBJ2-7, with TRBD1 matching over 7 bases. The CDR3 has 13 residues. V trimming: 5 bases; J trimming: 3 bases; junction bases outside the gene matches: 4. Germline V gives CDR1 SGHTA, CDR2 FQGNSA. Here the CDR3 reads CASSQRTGYEQYV. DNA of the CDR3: TGTGCCAGCAGCCAACGGACAGGCTACGAGCAGTACGTC.

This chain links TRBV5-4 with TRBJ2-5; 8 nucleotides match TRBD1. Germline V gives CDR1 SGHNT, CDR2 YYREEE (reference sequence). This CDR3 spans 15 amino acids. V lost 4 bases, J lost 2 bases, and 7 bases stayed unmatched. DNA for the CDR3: TGTGCCAGCAGCCCTCAGGGGGCCCAACAAGAGACCCAGTACTTC. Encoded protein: CASSPQGAQQETQYF.

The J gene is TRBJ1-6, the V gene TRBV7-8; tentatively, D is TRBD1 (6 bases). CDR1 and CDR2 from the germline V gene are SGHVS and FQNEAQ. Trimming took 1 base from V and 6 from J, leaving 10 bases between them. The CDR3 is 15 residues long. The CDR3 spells CASSLVSGANSPLHF. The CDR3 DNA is TGTGCCAGCAGCTTAGTGTCAGGGGCTAATTCACCCCTCCACTTT.

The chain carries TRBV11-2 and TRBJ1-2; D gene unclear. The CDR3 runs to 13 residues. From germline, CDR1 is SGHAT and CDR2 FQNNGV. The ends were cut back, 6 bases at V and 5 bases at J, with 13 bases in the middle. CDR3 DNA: TGTGCCAGCAGTCGAAGTCCGCTTTATGGCTACACCTTC. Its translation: CASSRSPLYGYTF.

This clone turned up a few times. CDR3 in DNA: TGTGCCAGCTCACCCACCCCGGAGGGTGGAAACACCATATATTTT. Amino acids: CASSPTPEGGNTIYF. The J gene is TRBJ1-3, the V gene TRBV18; D is uncertain. Trimming cost V 3 bases and J 3 bases, with 12 bases left between them. This CDR3 spans 15 amino acids. CDR1 KGHSH and CDR2 LQKENI come from the germline V gene.

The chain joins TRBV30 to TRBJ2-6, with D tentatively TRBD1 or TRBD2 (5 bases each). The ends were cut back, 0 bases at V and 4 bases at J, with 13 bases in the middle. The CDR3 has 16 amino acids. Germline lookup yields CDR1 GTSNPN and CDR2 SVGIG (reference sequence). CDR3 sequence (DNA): TGTGCCTGGAGTGTTACCGGGGCGCAAGGGGCCAACGTCCTGACTTTC. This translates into CAWSVTGAQGANVLTF.

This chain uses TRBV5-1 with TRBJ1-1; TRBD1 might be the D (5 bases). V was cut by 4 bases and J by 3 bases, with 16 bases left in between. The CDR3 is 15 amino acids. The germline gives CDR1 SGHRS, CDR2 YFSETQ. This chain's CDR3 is CASSRTGGSDTEAFF. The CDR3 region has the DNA TGCGCCAGCAGCCGTACCGGGGGGAGCGACACTGAAGCTTTCTTT.

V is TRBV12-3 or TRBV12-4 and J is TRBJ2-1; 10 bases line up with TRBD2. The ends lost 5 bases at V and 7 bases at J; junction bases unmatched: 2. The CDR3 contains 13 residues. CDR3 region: CASSPSGRNEQFF. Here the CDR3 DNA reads TGTGCCAGCAGTCCTAGCGGGAGAAATGAGCAGTTCTTC.

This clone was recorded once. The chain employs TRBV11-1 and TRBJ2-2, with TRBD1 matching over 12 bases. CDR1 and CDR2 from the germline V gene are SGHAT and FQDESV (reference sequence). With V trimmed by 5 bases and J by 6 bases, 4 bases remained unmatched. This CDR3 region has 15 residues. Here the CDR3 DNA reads TGTGCCAGCAGCAACCGGGACAGGGGGCCCGGGGAGCTGTTTTTT. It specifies CASSNRDRGPGELFF.

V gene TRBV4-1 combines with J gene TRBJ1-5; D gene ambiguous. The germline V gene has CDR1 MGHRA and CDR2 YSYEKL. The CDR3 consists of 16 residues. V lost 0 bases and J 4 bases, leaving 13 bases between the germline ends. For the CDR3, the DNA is TGCGCCAGCAGCCAAGAAGCGTCAGTAGTTAATCAGCCCCAGCATTTT. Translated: CASSQEASVVNQPQHF.

The CDR3 reads CASSLGDFSGANVLTF. The CDR3 nucleotides are TGTGCCAGCAGCCTGGGGGACTTCTCTGGGGCCAACGTCCTGACTTTC. J is TRBJ2-6 and V is TRBV5-4; a possible D gene is TRBD2 (6 bases). Trimming removed 4 bases from V and 0 bases from J, with 11 bases in between. Germline V lookup: CDR1 SGHNT, CDR2 YYREEE (reference sequence). CDR3 length: 16 amino acids. Filled out from reference TRBV5-4 and TRBJ2-6, the complete variable domain reads ETGVTQSPTHLIKTRGQQVTLRCSSQSGHNTVSWYQQALGQGPQFIFQYYREEENGRGNFPPRFSGLQFPNYSSELNVNALELDDSALYLCASSLGDFSGANVLTFGAGSRLTVL.

CDR3 sequence reads: CASSQHRGDYGYTF. CDR3 nucleotides: TGTGCCAGCAGCCAACACAGGGGGGACTATGGCTACACCTTC. The V and J genes are TRBV9 and TRBJ1-2; 8 nucleotides match TRBD1. V shed 4 bases and J 3 bases; nucleotides not matched to a gene: 5. Per germline, CDR1 SGDLS and CDR2 YYNGEE. The CDR3 spans 14 residues.

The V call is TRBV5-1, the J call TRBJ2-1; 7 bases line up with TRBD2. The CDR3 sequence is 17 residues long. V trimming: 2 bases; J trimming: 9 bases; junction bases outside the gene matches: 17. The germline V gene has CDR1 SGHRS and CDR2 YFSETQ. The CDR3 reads CASSLRGDRAGVGEQFF. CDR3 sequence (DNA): TGCGCCAGCAGCTTAAGGGGCGATAGGGCGGGAGTAGGTGAGCAGTTCTTC.

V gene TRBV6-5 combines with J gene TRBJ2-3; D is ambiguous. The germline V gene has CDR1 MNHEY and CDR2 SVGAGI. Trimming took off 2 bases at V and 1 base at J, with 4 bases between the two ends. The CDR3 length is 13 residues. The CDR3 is CASSYTGTDTQYF. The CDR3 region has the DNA TGTGCCAGCAGTTACACAGGCACAGATACGCAGTATTTT.